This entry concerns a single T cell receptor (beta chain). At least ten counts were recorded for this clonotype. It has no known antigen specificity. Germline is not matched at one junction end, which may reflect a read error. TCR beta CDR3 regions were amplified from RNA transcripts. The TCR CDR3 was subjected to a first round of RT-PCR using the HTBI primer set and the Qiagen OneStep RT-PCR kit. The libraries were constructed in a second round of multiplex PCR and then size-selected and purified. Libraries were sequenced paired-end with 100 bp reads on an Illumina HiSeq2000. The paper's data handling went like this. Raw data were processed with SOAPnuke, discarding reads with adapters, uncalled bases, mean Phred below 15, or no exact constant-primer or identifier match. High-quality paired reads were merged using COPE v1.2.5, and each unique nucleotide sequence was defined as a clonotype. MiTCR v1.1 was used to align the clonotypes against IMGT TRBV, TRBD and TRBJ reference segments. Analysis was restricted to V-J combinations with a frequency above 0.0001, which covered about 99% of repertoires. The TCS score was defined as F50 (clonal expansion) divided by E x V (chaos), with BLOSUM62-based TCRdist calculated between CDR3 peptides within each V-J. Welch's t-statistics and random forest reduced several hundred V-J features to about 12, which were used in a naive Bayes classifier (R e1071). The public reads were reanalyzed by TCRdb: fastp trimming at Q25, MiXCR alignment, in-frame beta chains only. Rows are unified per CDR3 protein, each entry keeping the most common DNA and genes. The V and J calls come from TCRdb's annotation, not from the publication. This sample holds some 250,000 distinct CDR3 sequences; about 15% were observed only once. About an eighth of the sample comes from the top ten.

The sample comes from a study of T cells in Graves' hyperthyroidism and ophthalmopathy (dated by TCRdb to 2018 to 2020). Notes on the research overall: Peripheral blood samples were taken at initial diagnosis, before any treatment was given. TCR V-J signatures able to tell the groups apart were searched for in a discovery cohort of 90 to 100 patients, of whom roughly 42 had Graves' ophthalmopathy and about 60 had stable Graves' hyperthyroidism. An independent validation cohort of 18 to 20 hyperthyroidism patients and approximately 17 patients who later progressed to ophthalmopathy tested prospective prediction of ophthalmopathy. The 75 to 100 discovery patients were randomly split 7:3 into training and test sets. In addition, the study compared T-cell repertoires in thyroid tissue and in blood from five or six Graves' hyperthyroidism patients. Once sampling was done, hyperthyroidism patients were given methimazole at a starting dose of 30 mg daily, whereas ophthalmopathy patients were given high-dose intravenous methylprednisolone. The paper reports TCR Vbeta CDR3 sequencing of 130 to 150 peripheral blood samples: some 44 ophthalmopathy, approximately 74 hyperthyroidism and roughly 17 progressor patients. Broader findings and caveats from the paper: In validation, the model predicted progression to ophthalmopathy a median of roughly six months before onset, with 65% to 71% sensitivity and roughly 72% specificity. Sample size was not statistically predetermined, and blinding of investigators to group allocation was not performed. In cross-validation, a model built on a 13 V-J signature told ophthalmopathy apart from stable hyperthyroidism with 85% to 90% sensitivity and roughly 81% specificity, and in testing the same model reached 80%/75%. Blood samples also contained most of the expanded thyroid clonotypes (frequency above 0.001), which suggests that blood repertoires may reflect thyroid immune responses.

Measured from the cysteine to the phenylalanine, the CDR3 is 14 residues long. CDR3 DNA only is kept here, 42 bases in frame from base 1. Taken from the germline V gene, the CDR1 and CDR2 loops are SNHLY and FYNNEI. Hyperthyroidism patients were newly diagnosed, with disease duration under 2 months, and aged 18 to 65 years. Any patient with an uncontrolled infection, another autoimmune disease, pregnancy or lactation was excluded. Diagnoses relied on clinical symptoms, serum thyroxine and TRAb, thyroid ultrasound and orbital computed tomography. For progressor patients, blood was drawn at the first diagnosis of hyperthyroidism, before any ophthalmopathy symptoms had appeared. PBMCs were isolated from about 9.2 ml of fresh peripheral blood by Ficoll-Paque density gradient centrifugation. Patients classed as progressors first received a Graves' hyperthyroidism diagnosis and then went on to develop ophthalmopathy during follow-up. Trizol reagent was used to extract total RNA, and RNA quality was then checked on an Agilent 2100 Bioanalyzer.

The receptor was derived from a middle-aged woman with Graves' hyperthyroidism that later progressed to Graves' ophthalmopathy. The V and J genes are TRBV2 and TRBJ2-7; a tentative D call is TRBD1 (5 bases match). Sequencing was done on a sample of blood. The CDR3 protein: CASTQDIPSHEQYF. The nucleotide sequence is TGTGCCAGCACCCAGGACATACCCTCCCACGAGCAGTACTTC.